This T cell receptor (beta chain) derives from a study of patients and donors after allogeneic stem cell transplantation (TCRdb year 2020). The method was RT-PCR. Data came from a NextSeq 550. TCRdb trimmed public reads at Q25 via fastp, called clones via MiXCR and kept in-frame beta chains. Here each entry gathers all rows of one CDR3 protein and keeps the most common genes and DNA. The sample contains some 960,000 distinct CDR3 sequences, roughly 18% of them found a single time. The ten most abundant clones make up 5% to 6.5% of the sample. This clonotype was detected a few times. Its binding antigen is unknown. There are no base qualities to consult, and no much larger clone falls within one base. The CDR3 runs 17 amino acids, cysteine and phenylalanine included. Only CDR3 DNA is held: 51 bases, read in frame from base 1. Trimming removed 2 bases from V and 0 bases from J, leaving 14 bases between the germline ends. Sequences MGHDK (CDR1) and SYGVNS (CDR2) are obtained from the germline V gene.

The rearranged chain carries TRBV25-1 and TRBJ2-1; the D gene is possibly TRBD1, with 6 bases matching. The sample consisted of blood, either unsorted or a sorted T cell fraction (not recorded which). This clonotype was sampled from a human donor who was either an allogeneic HSCT recipient or a stem cell or donor lymphocyte infusion donor (not recorded which). It is not recorded whose cells these are; they may come from a transplant donor. The CDR3 reads CASSEMTGSISYNEQFF. The DNA reads as follows: TGTGCCAGCAGTGAAATGACAGGTTCTATCTCCTACAATGAGCAGTTCTTC.